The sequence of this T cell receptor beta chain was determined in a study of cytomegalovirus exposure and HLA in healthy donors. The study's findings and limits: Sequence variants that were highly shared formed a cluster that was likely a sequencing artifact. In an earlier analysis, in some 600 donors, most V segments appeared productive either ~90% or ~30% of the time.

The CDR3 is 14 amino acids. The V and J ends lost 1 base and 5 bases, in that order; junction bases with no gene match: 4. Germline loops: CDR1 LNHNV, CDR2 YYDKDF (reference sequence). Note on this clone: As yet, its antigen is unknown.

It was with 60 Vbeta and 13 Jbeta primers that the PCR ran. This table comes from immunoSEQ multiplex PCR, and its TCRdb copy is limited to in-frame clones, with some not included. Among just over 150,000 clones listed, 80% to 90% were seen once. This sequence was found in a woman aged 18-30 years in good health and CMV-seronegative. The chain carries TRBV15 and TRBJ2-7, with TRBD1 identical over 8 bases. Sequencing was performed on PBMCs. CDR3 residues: CATSRGNRGDEQYF. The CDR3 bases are TGTGCCACCAGCAGAGGTAACAGGGGGGACGAGCAGTACTTC.